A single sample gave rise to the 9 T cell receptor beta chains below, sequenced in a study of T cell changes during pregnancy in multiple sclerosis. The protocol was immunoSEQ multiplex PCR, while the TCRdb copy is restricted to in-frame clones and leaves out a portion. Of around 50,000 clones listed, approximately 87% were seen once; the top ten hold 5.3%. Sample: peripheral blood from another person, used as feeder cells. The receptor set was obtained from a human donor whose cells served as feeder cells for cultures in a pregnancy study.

The CDR3 reads CASSQDVLIGETQYF. CDR3 in DNA: TGCGCCAGCAGCCAAGATGTCCTTATCGGAGAGACCCAGTACTTC. This chain uses TRBV4-3 with TRBJ2-5; no clear D gene. The CDR3 has 15 amino acids. CDR1 and CDR2 from the germline V gene are LGHNA and YSLEER. The V end lost 0 bases, the J end lost 4 bases, and 12 bases lay between the germline ends.

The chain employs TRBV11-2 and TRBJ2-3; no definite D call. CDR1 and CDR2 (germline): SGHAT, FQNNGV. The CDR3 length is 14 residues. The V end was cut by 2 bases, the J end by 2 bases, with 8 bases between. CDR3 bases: TGTGCCAGCAGCTTATCGTTTTACACAGATACGCAGTATTTT. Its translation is CASSLSFYTDTQYF.

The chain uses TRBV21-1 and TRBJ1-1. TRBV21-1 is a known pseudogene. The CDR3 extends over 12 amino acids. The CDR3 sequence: CATGRGNTEAFF. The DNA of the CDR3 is TGTGCCACCGGCCGAGGGAACACTGAAGCTTTCTTT.

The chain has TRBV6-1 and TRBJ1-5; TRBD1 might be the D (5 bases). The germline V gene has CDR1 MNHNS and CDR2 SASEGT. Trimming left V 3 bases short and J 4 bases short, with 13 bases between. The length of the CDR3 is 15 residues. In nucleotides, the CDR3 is TGTGCCAGCAGTGAGTACGGACAACCAAATCAGCCCCAGCATTTT. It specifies CASSEYGQPNQPQHF.

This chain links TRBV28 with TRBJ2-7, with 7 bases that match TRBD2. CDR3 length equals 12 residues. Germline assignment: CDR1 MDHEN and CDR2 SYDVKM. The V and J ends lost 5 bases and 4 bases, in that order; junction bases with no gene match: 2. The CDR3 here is CASSRTRYEQYF. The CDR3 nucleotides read TGTGCCAGCAGTCGGACTAGGTACGAGCAGTACTTC.

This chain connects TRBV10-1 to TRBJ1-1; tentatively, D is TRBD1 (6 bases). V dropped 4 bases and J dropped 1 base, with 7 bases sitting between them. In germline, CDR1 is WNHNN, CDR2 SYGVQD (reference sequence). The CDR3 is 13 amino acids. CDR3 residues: CASSGQANTEAFF. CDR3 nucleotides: TGCGCCAGCAGTGGACAGGCGAACACTGAAGCTTTCTTT.

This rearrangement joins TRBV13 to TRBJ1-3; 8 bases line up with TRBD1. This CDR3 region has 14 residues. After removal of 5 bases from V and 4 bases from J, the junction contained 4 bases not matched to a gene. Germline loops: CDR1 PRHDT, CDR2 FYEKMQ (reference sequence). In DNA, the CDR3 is TGTGCCAGCAGCGACTACAGGGGGGGAAACACCATATATTTT. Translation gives CASSDYRGGNTIYF.

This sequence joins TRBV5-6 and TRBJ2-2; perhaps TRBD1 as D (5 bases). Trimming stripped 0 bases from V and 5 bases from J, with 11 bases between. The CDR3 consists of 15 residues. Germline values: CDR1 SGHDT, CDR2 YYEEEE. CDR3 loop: CASSLVSGSTGELFF. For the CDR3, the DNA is TGTGCCAGCAGCTTGGTCTCAGGGTCGACCGGGGAGCTGTTTTTT.

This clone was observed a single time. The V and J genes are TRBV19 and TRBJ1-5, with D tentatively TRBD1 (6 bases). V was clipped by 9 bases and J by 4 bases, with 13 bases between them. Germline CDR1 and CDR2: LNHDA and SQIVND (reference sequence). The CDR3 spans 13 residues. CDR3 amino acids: CASQYRANQPQHF. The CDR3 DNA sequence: TGTGCCAGCCAATACAGGGCTAATCAGCCCCAGCATTTT.